The 6 T cell receptor beta chains below come from one sample, sequenced in a study of long-term antiretroviral therapy in people with HIV. Researchers report immunoSEQ v3.0 was run at survey level. TCRdb's copy holds only in-frame clones and misses some; the assay was immunoSEQ multiplex PCR. The sample includes roughly 18,000 clones, roughly 79% of them seen just once. Sequenced material: unsorted PBMCs, taken 2.2 years after starting antiretroviral therapy. The receptors derive from a man aged 45 to 65 with HIV.

The chain combines TRBV7-9 with TRBJ2-2; the match to TRBD2 covers 7 bases. The germline CDR1 and CDR2 sequences are SEHNR and FQNEAQ (reference sequence). V dropped 5 bases and J dropped 7; count of bases not matched to a gene: 7. CDR3 length: 14 residues. The CDR3 coding sequence is TGTGCCAGCAGCCCGAGCGGGAATAGCGGGGAGCTGTTTTTT. Protein: CASSPSGNSGELFF.

J is TRBJ2-7 and V is TRBV18, with D possibly being TRBD1 or TRBD2 (5 bases each). The germline V gene has CDR1 KGHSH and CDR2 LQKENI. The CDR3 runs 16 residues. Between the trimmed V and J ends, which lost 0 bases and 4 bases, there was a span of 16 bases. The CDR3 bases are TGTGCCAGCTCACCACCAAGAGACGGGGCCGGGTACGAGCAGTACTTC. This sequence encodes CASSPPRDGAGYEQYF.

The V call is TRBV6-5, the J call TRBJ2-7; D gene unclear. This CDR3 region has 14 residues. Germline-derived CDR1 and CDR2 are MNHEY and SVGAGI. The ends were cut back, 1 base at V and 4 bases at J, with 11 bases in the middle. CDR3 in amino acids: CASSYFGFGYEQYF. CDR3 nucleotide sequence: TGTGCCAGCAGTTACTTTGGGTTTGGGTACGAGCAGTACTTC.

This chain uses TRBV6-6 with TRBJ2-7; D is ambiguous. CDR3 size: 15 residues. Per the germline V gene, CDR1 is MNHNY and CDR2 is SVGAGI (reference sequence). Deletions cut 2 bases from V and 5 bases from J, with 16 bases between. The CDR3 DNA is TGTGCCAGCAGTTACGGCAGAGGAAGTACTAACGAGCAGTACTTC. As protein: CASSYGRGSTNEQYF.

The chain uses TRBV29-1 and TRBJ2-5, with a tentative D call TRBD1 (5 bases). V lost 1 base, J lost 11 bases, and 23 bases lay in between. The CDR3 consists of 15 residues. Germline CDR1 and CDR2: SQVTM and ANQGSEA. This CDR3 reads CSVEANKGNRPEQYF. CDR3 DNA: TGCAGCGTTGAAGCCAACAAGGGGAATCGTCCTGAGCAGTACTTC.

The genes are TRBV7-8 and TRBJ2-2; a weak D match, TRBD2 (6 bases). The V and J ends lost 5 bases and 7 bases respectively, with 14 bases between them. Germline CDR1 reads SGHVS; CDR2 reads FQNEAQ. The CDR3 has 14 amino acids. CDR3 loop: CASSGPSAGGELFF. In nucleotides, the CDR3 is TGTGCCAGCAGCGGCCCTAGCGCGGGCGGGGAGCTGTTTTTT.